What follows are 21 T cell receptor beta chains derived from one specimen sequenced in a study of graft-versus-host responses after intestinal transplantation. The table came from immunoSEQ multiplex PCR; TCRdb's copy has only in-frame clones and leaves some out. The table shows about 98,000 clones, with about 82% occurring only once. Sequences were derived from PBMCs, sampled 255 days after intestinal transplant. The receptors derive from a human patient who received an intestinal transplant, so some T cells may come from the graft donor.

This rearrangement joins TRBV5-4 to TRBJ1-1, with D unresolved. V was trimmed by 3 bases and J by 6 bases, leaving 12 bases between them. The CDR3 has 13 residues. Looked up from germline, CDR1 is SGHNT and CDR2 is YYREEE (reference sequence). In DNA, the CDR3 is TGTGCCAGCAGCTACTCCCAGGTTGCTGAAGCTTTCTTT. It is translated as CASSYSQVAEAFF.

The genes are TRBV19 and TRBJ2-5; 12 bases align to TRBD2. The CDR3 totals 15 residues. Looked up from germline, CDR1 is LNHDA and CDR2 is SQIVND (reference sequence). The V segment lost 0 bases and the J segment 8 bases; nucleotides outside the gene matches: 4. CDR3 loop: CASSIDRGLAGTQYF. The CDR3 DNA follows: TGTGCCAGTAGTATAGATCGGGGACTAGCGGGTACCCAGTACTTC.

In its sample, this clone was seen a few times. The chain is built from TRBV6-5 and TRBJ1-5; D unclear. Germline CDR1 is MNHEY and CDR2 is SVGAGI. V was trimmed by 6 bases and J by 4 bases, leaving 10 bases between them. This CDR3 comprises 13 residues. CDR3 in DNA: TGTGCCAGCAGACTCGGTGGGAATCAGCCCCAGCATTTT. This translates into CASRLGGNQPQHF.

This chain links TRBV5-1 with TRBJ2-7; maybe TRBD1 (5 bases). The germline V gene encodes CDR1 SGHRS and CDR2 YFSETQ. The V end was cut by 2 bases, the J end by 1 base, with 10 bases between. This CDR3 region has 14 residues. This CDR3 is CASSLRQGSYEQYF. DNA of the CDR3: TGCGCCAGCAGCTTACGGCAGGGATCCTACGAGCAGTACTTC.

The gene calls are TRBV28 and TRBJ2-1; 11 bases are a match to TRBD2. The germline gives CDR1 MDHEN, CDR2 SYDVKM. J gave up 11 bases and V 5 bases, and 17 bases lay outside the gene matches. The CDR3 is 17 amino acids. Here the CDR3 DNA reads TGTGCCAGCAGTCCCGACCTAATGGGACTAGCGGAAAACCAGCAGTTCTTC. Amino acid sequence: CASSPDLMGLAENQQFF.

A single count supports this clone. Written as DNA, the CDR3 is TGTGCCAGCAGAGAGACAGGGGCTTACTACGAGCAGTACGTC. Translating gives CASRETGAYYEQYV. The rearrangement links TRBV9 to TRBJ2-7; 8 bases fit TRBD1. V shed 5 bases and J 3 bases; nucleotides not matched to a gene: 7. CDR3 size: 14 residues. The germline V gene has CDR1 SGDLS and CDR2 YYNGEE.

The J gene is TRBJ1-1, the V gene TRBV19; D unresolved. CDR1 LNHDA and CDR2 SQIVND come from the germline V gene (reference sequence). There are 15 residues in the CDR3. V gave up 7 bases and J gave up 1 base, with 16 bases separating them. This chain's CDR3 is CASTAPPFGNTEAFF. The CDR3 bases are TGTGCCAGTACCGCCCCCCCATTCGGGAACACTGAAGCTTTCTTT.

This rearrangement joins TRBV6-5 to TRBJ1-6; TRBD1 is a possible D gene (5 bases). The CDR3 contains 14 residues. The germline V gene encodes CDR1 MNHEY and CDR2 SVGAGI. With 6 bases removed from V and 7 bases from J, the gap between germline ends came to 13 bases. The CDR3 nucleotides read TGTGCCAGCAGAGTATCGGGGGAAAATTCACCCCTCCACTTT. Translated, it gives CASRVSGENSPLHF.

The chain combines TRBV4-3 with TRBJ1-1; 11 bases map to TRBD1. V shed 0 bases and J 5 bases; nucleotides not matched to a gene: 2. Germline V CDR1 and CDR2: LGHNA, YSLEER. There are 15 residues in the CDR3. This CDR3 reads CASSQDRDRGTEAFF. In DNA, the CDR3 is TGCGCCAGCAGCCAAGATAGGGACAGGGGGACTGAAGCTTTCTTT.

V usage is TRBV7-8 and J usage is TRBJ2-3; D remains unclear. The length of the CDR3 is 12 residues. The germline V and J ends were trimmed by 0 bases and 4 bases, with 2 bases remaining between them. CDR1 SGHVS and CDR2 FQNEAQ come from the germline V gene. CDR3 in amino acids: CASSLAPDTQYF. The CDR3 nucleotides read TGTGCCAGCAGCTTAGCACCAGATACGCAGTATTTT. The whole variable domain, filled in from reference TRBV7-8 and TRBJ2-3, reads GAGVSQSPRYKVAKRGQDVALRCDPISGHVSLFWYQQALGQGPEFLTYFQNEAQLDKSGLPSDRFFAERPEGSVSTLKIQRTQQEDSAVYLCASSLAPDTQYFGPGTRLTVL.

The chain couples TRBV11-2 to TRBJ2-1; TRBD1 is a possible D gene (5 bases). The germline CDR1 and CDR2 sequences are SGHAT and FQNNGV. Trimming removed 0 bases from V and 8 bases from J, with 8 bases in between. CDR3 length: 13 residues. The CDR3 spells CASSLEPTDEQFF. DNA of the CDR3: TGTGCCAGCAGCTTAGAACCGACAGATGAGCAGTTCTTC.

The CDR3 sequence: CASSERQGPNTGELFF. For the CDR3, the DNA is TGCGCCAGCAGTGAAAGACAGGGGCCGAACACCGGGGAGCTGTTTTTT. The rearrangement uses TRBV10-1 and TRBJ2-2, with TRBD1 matching over 8 bases. Germline trimming cut 3 bases from V and 0 bases from J; bases unmatched to any gene: 3. CDR3 size: 16 residues. In germline, CDR1 is WNHNN, CDR2 SYGVQD (reference sequence).

V and J are TRBV5-4 and TRBJ2-1, with 7 bases matching TRBD1. Germline V gives CDR1 SGHNT, CDR2 YYREEE (reference sequence). The CDR3 is made up of 15 amino acids. The trim removed 2 bases at V and 7 bases at J, leaving 9 bases unmatched. The DNA of the CDR3 is TGTGCCAGCAGCTTCCGACAGGGAGTCGGTAATGAGCAGTTCTTC. Protein: CASSFRQGVGNEQFF.

V gene TRBV2 combines with J gene TRBJ2-1; TRBD2 matches 10 bases. Trimming cost V 5 bases and J 5 bases; bases outside gene matches: 3. There are 14 residues in the CDR3. Germline V gives CDR1 SNHLY, CDR2 FYNNEI. In DNA form, the CDR3 reads TGTGCCAGCAGTTGGACTAGCGGTAACAATGAGCAGTTCTTC. It encodes CASSWTSGNNEQFF.

The V call is TRBV18, the J call TRBJ2-5, with TRBD1 identical over 10 bases. The J call may not be correct, given that the DNA end is closer to TRBJ2-7. The germline V gene has CDR1 KGHSH and CDR2 LQKENI. This CDR3 spans 13 amino acids. The CDR3 loop reads CASSRTGGYEQYF. CDR3 DNA: TGTGCCAGCTCACGGACAGGGGGTTACGAGCAGTACTTC.

The chain joins TRBV6-6 to TRBJ2-7; D assignment may be TRBD1 or TRBD2 (5 bases each). V shed 0 bases and J shed 3 bases, with 9 bases lying between them. The CDR3 length is 14 residues. Germline CDR1 reads MNHNY; CDR2 reads SVGAGI (reference sequence). Here the CDR3 DNA reads TGTGCCAGCAGTTACTCGGGGGAAGGCTACGAGCAGTACTTC. Translated: CASSYSGEGYEQYF.

The chain employs TRBV12-5 and TRBJ1-6; D gene ambiguous. The germline V gene has CDR1 LGHNT and CDR2 FRNRAP. This CDR3 region has 17 residues. Trimming stripped 1 base from V and 0 bases from J, with 10 bases between. Written as DNA, the CDR3 is TGTGCTAGTGGTTTGGGAGATCCCAGCTCCTATAATTCACCCCTCCACTTT. Amino acids: CASGLGDPSSYNSPLHF.

The genes are TRBV19 and TRBJ2-1; D is undetermined. The CDR3 spans 15 residues. Germline V gives CDR1 LNHDA, CDR2 SQIVND (reference sequence). With 4 bases removed from V and 0 bases from J, the gap between germline ends came to 10 bases. In DNA, the CDR3 is TGTGCCAGTAGTAAAGGCTTAAGCTCCTACAATGAGCAGTTCTTC. It translates to CASSKGLSSYNEQFF.

This sequence joins TRBV30 and TRBJ2-1; D is perhaps TRBD2 (6 bases). V lost 4 bases to trimming and J lost 2 bases, with 15 bases between them. Germline V lookup: CDR1 GTSNPN, CDR2 SVGIG (reference sequence). CDR3 size: 15 residues. CDR3 region: CAWTEGRGPYNEQFF. In DNA, the CDR3 is TGTGCCTGGACCGAGGGGCGGGGACCCTACAATGAGCAGTTCTTC.

In its sample, this clone is medium-sized. V is TRBV6-1 and J is TRBJ1-1; possible D gene TRBD1, 5 bases. This CDR3 is 13 amino acids long. Germline V gene lookup returns CDR1 MNHNS and CDR2 SASEGT. V lost 4 bases to trimming and J lost 7 bases, with 13 bases between them. CDR3 region: CASSVRDFGEAFF. CDR3 bases: TGTGCCAGCAGTGTCAGGGATTTTGGTGAAGCTTTCTTT.

V usage is TRBV27 and J usage is TRBJ2-2; D is undetermined. Trimming left V 4 bases short and J 6 bases short, with 9 bases between. This CDR3 has 13 amino acids. The germline gives CDR1 MNHEY, CDR2 SMNVEV (reference sequence). CDR3 sequence: CASSSQMSGELFF. CDR3 sequence (DNA): TGTGCCAGCAGTTCCCAAATGTCCGGGGAGCTGTTTTTT.